These T cell receptor beta chains were read from a single sample in a study of blood T cell repertoires in COVID-19. This table comes from immunoSEQ multiplex PCR, and its TCRdb copy is limited to in-frame clones, with some not included. The sample has about 98,000 clones, more than 70% seen once. Sequencing was performed on peripheral blood. These receptors were collected from a man in his 70s with acute or convalescent COVID-19. The CDR3 runs from the conserved cysteine through the conserved F or W.

V	J	CDR3
TRBV19	TRBJ1-5	CASSQKQGTQPQHF
TRBV18	TRBJ2-2	CASSWTAFEAGELFF
TRBV5-4	TRBJ2-7	CASSRDRFSYEQYF
TRBV6-5	TRBJ1-2	CASSYSPYSGYTF
TRBV3-1/TRBV3-2	TRBJ2-3	CASSLGLAGDDTQYF
TRBV28	TRBJ1-2	CASSFTGGARGYTF
TRBV29-1	TRBJ1-2	CSVIQDRGGYTF
TRBV5-6	TRBJ1-2	CASSLYRGYGYTF
TRBV29-1	TRBJ2-3	CSQGGGTDTQYF
TRBV5-4	TRBJ1-2	CASSLETGGGYGYTF
TRBV6-5	TRBJ1-3	CASRETSGNTIYF
TRBV6-5	TRBJ2-2	CASKREGSGELFF
TRBV27	TRBJ2-7	CASSFRGYEQYF
TRBV11-1	TRBJ1-4	CASSDRGGGEKLFF
TRBV19	TRBJ2-1	CASRARGATYNEQFF
TRBV18	TRBJ2-2	CASSGQVSGELFF
TRBV15	TRBJ2-7	CATSRDRGQHYEQYF